Below are 23 T cell receptor beta chains sequenced from a single sample in a study of shared clonotypes between healthy human individuals. The naive CD8 population came from CD45RO-negative cells selected for CCR7, without terminally differentiated effector memory CD45RA+ cells. Data came from immunoSEQ multiplex PCR; TCRdb stores just in-frame clones and leaves some out. The table lists about 2.1 million clones, just under 95% of them singletons. Sequences were obtained from naive CD8+ T cells from PBMCs. The receptors here all came from a man between 18 and 29 years old in good health. Some clones in this sample may be carry-over from other donors' samples.

This clone was seen more than once but under ten times. The chain recombines TRBV29-1 with TRBJ2-2; TRBD1 is a possible D gene (6 bases). Germline lookup yields CDR1 SQVTM and CDR2 ANQGSEA. This CDR3 has 11 residues. V was shortened by 7 bases and J by 6 bases, with 9 bases between the two germline ends. Written as DNA, the CDR3 is TGCAGCGCCCAGGGGTCCGGGGAGCTGTTTTTT. Translating it yields CSAQGSGELFF.

CDR3 DNA: TGTGCCAGCAGTTTTTCGCCAGGGGGCGACTATGGCTACACCTTC. Residues: CASSFSPGGDYGYTF. This chain links TRBV28 with TRBJ1-2, with 8 bases aligning to TRBD1. Losses at the gene ends were 3 bases for V and 3 bases for J; bases not matched to a gene: 6. In germline, CDR1 is MDHEN, CDR2 SYDVKM. CDR3 length: 15 amino acids.

This chain connects TRBV6-5 to TRBJ1-2; possibly TRBD1 for D (5 bases). The germline V gene encodes CDR1 MNHEY and CDR2 SVGAGI. V gave up 2 bases and J gave up 8 bases, with 15 bases separating them. The CDR3 has 14 residues. CDR3 coding DNA: TGTGCCAGCAGTTACAGCAGGGCTCTCGACGGCTACACCTTC. Its translation is CASSYSRALDGYTF.

The chain is built from TRBV7-9 and TRBJ1-1; no reliable D call. Trimming removed 6 bases at V and 6 bases at J, with 11 bases between. Looked up from germline, CDR1 is SEHNR and CDR2 is FQNEAQ (reference sequence). The CDR3 has 12 amino acids. The CDR3 DNA follows: TGTGCCAGCAGTTTCCCGGGGTCTGAAGCTTTCTTT. This encodes CASSFPGSEAFF.

The rearrangement joins TRBV11-1 to TRBJ1-4; 8 bases map to TRBD1. Germline-derived CDR1 and CDR2 are SGHAT and FQDESV (reference sequence). This CDR3 region has 15 residues. V trimming: 5 bases; J trimming: 7 bases; junction bases outside the gene matches: 9. The CDR3 loop reads CASSLRTGLSEKLFF. CDR3 bases: TGTGCCAGCAGCCTCCGGACAGGGTTGAGTGAAAAACTGTTTTTT.

The gene calls are TRBV19 and TRBJ1-2; D unclear. The CDR3 is made up of 14 amino acids. CDR1 LNHDA and CDR2 SQIVND come from the germline V gene (reference sequence). Trimming took off 5 bases at V and 6 bases at J, with 16 bases between the two ends. CDR3 DNA: TGTGCCAGTAGTCCCGGCCGGGAGAAAGATGGCTACACCTTC. Protein sequence: CASSPGREKDGYTF.

The chain couples TRBV6-1 to TRBJ1-1; D not certain. CDR3 length equals 13 residues. Germline CDR1 and CDR2: MNHNS and SASEGT. V lost 7 bases and J lost 4, with 13 bases in between. This CDR3 reads CASTPGKGTEAFF. The CDR3 bases are TGTGCCAGCACCCCGGGAAAGGGCACTGAAGCTTTCTTT.

This clone has a single count. This chain uses TRBV21-1 with TRBJ1-5; the table gives TRBD1 as D, unverified against the DNA. TRBV21-1 is a documented pseudogene. This CDR3 is built from 20 residues. CDR3 nucleotide sequence: TGTGCCAGCAGCAAAGCCAACACGGGACAAGGGGAATTTTACAATCAGCCCCAGCATTTT. This encodes CASSKANTGQGEFYNQPQHF.

The V and J genes are TRBV5-1 and TRBJ1-2; 7 bases are shared with TRBD1. J gave up 4 bases and V 4 bases, and 16 bases lay outside the gene matches. CDR3 size: 17 residues. Per the germline V gene, CDR1 is SGHRS and CDR2 is YFSETQ. The CDR3 region has the DNA TGCGCCAGCAGCCCAACGGGACAGTCGCACTTAACCTATGGCTACACCTTC. Translation: CASSPTGQSHLTYGYTF.

The rearrangement links TRBV6-5 to TRBJ2-1, with a possible D match to TRBD1 (7 bases). This CDR3 has 15 amino acids. Germline V gene data show CDR1 as MNHEY and CDR2 as SVGAGI. V was clipped by 2 bases and J by 2 bases, with 10 bases between them. The CDR3: CASSYGRGAYNEQFF. In DNA, the CDR3 is TGTGCCAGCAGTTACGGCAGGGGGGCCTACAATGAGCAGTTCTTC.

V usage is TRBV9 and J usage is TRBJ2-1, with D perhaps matching TRBD1 or TRBD2 (6 bases each). V lost 4 bases to trimming and J lost 6 bases, with 17 bases between them. The germline CDR1 and CDR2 sequences are SGDLS and YYNGEE. The CDR3 is 15 amino acids. The CDR3 sequence is CASSPLEGGSNEQFF. Written as DNA, the CDR3 is TGTGCCAGCAGCCCCCTTGAGGGGGGAAGCAATGAGCAGTTCTTC.

The rearrangement links TRBV9 to TRBJ1-2; a weak D match, TRBD1 (6 bases). Germline V gene data show CDR1 as SGDLS and CDR2 as YYNGEE. V was clipped by 3 bases and J by 2 bases, with 14 bases between them. CDR3 length: 15 residues. The CDR3 region is CASSETGISNYGYTF. In DNA form, the CDR3 reads TGTGCCAGCAGCGAAACAGGGATTTCAAACTATGGCTACACCTTC.

The V and J genes are TRBV6-5 and TRBJ1-1; no clear D gene. The CDR3 covers 12 residues. V gave up 1 base and J gave up 7 bases, with 7 bases separating them. Germline V gives CDR1 MNHEY, CDR2 SVGAGI. CDR3 sequence (DNA): TGTGCCAGCAGTTACTGGCAGAGTGAAGCTTTCTTT. This translates into CASSYWQSEAFF.

This chain uses TRBV7-9 with TRBJ2-2; TRBD1 matches at 9 bases. The CDR3 consists of 15 residues. Losses at the gene ends were 5 bases for V and 3 bases for J; bases not matched to a gene: 4. Germline V gene sequence: CDR1 SEHNR, CDR2 FQNEAQ (reference sequence). CDR3 nucleotides: TGTGCCAGCAGCAGGGACAGGGTCGACACCGGGGAGCTGTTTTTT. Its protein is CASSRDRVDTGELFF. Based on the CDR3 plus reference TRBV7-9 and TRBJ2-2, the full variable domain is DTGVSQNPRHKITKRGQNVTFRCDPISEHNRLYWYRQTLGQGPEFLTYFQNEAQLEKSRLLSDRFSAERPKGSFSTLEIQRTEQGDSAMYLCASSRDRVDTGELFFGEGSRLTVL.

The chain joins TRBV4-3 to TRBJ2-2, with 8 positions matching TRBD1. Germline V gene lookup returns CDR1 LGHNA and CDR2 YSLEER. The CDR3 runs to 16 residues. J gave up 5 bases and V 0 bases, and 5 bases lay outside the gene matches. In nucleotides, the CDR3 is TGCGCCAGCAGCCAAGATACAGGGGGGCCAACCGGGGAGCTGTTTTTT. It specifies CASSQDTGGPTGELFF.

This clone has just one count. The chain combines TRBV27 with TRBJ2-7; D is perhaps TRBD2 (6 bases). The CDR3 runs to 16 residues. V was cut by 4 bases and J by 3 bases, with 19 bases left in between. The V gene's germline CDR1 is MNHEY and CDR2 SMNVEV (reference sequence). The CDR3 is CASSSTGLNSFYEQYF. DNA of the CDR3: TGTGCCAGCAGTTCTACCGGACTAAACTCGTTCTACGAGCAGTACTTC.

V is TRBV28 and J is TRBJ2-2, with 8 bases aligning to TRBD2. Germline V gene data show CDR1 as MDHEN and CDR2 as SYDVKM. This CDR3 is 22 amino acids long. The ends lost 6 bases at V and 5 bases at J; junction bases unmatched: 29. CDR3 in amino acids: CASRAGPQGPSGPFGLTGELFF. In DNA form, the CDR3 reads TGTGCCAGCAGAGCCGGGCCCCAGGGGCCTAGCGGGCCTTTCGGGTTAACCGGGGAGCTGTTTTTT.

This chain connects TRBV19 to TRBJ1-2, with a tentative D call TRBD1 (5 bases). The CDR3 totals 14 residues. The V and J ends lost 5 bases and 1 base respectively, with 11 bases between them. Germline CDR1 and CDR2: LNHDA and SQIVND (reference sequence). The CDR3 DNA reads as TGTGCCAGTAGTGCAGGGATCTTTAACTATGGCTACACCTTC. This sequence encodes CASSAGIFNYGYTF.

The rearrangement uses TRBV7-2 and TRBJ2-1; maybe TRBD2 (5 bases). V was pared by 6 bases and J by 8 bases, with 11 bases between. The CDR3 runs 12 residues. Germline lookup yields CDR1 SGHTA and CDR2 FQGNSA. This CDR3 reads CASSSRRDEQFF. In DNA, the CDR3 is TGTGCCAGCAGTTCCAGGCGGGATGAGCAGTTCTTC.

V and J are TRBV30 and TRBJ2-2, with 7 bases fitting TRBD1. Losses at the gene ends were 8 bases for V and 7 bases for J; bases not matched to a gene: 13. Germline V gene sequence: CDR1 GTSNPN, CDR2 SVGIG (reference sequence). The CDR3 is made up of 14 amino acids. CDR3 region: CAKGPGGYGGELFF. The CDR3 region has the DNA TGTGCCAAGGGGCCAGGGGGTTATGGCGGGGAGCTGTTTTTT.

This sequence joins TRBV6-1 and TRBJ2-5; tentative D call: TRBD1 (5 bases). Germline-derived CDR1 and CDR2 are MNHNS and SASEGT. V shed 2 bases and J shed 3 bases, with 16 bases lying between them. There are 16 residues in the CDR3. CDR3 residues: CASSEQGFFLEETQYF. The CDR3 nucleotides read TGTGCCAGCAGTGAACAGGGTTTTTTTTTGGAAGAGACCCAGTACTTC.

V usage is TRBV29-1 and J usage is TRBJ1-1, with D possibly being TRBD1 (5 bases). Germline CDR1 reads SQVTM; CDR2 reads ANQGSEA. V was cut by 4 bases and J by 4 bases, with 16 bases left in between. This CDR3 is built from 14 residues. In DNA, the CDR3 is TGCAGCGTTGTGGGACCCAATGGAGGCACTGAAGCTTTCTTT. Translated, it gives CSVVGPNGGTEAFF.

The rearrangement joins TRBV28 to TRBJ1-4; the D gene is possibly TRBD1 (5 bases). This CDR3 is 15 amino acids long. V was clipped by 7 bases and J by 4 bases, with 16 bases between them. From germline, CDR1 is MDHEN and CDR2 SYDVKM. The DNA for the CDR3 is TGTGCCAGCAACCGACCCAGGGACCTTAATGAAAAACTGTTTTTT. Amino acids: CASNRPRDLNEKLFF.